These T cell receptor beta chains were read from a single sample in a study of cytomegalovirus exposure and HLA in healthy donors. Clones were read by immunoSEQ multiplex PCR, and TCRdb kept only the in-frame ones, dropping some. The sample lists more than 120,000 clones, 75% to 80% occurring once. The sample was PBMCs. These receptors were taken from a woman in her thirties or forties in good health and CMV-seropositive. CDR3s include the opening cysteine and the closing phenylalanine or tryptophan. Fields, in order: D gene, J gene, V gene, CDR3 protein, CDR3 DNA. D genes are given only for firm matches.

D: -; J: TRBJ2-3; V: TRBV30; CDR3: CAWSVRRGDTQYF; DNA: TGTGCCTGGAGTGTAAGGCGGGGAGATACGCAGTATTTT
D: TRBD2; J: TRBJ2-1; V: TRBV29-1; CDR3: CSLRSGSGEQFF; DNA: TGCAGCCTCCGTAGCGGGAGTGGAGAGCAGTTCTTC
D: -; J: TRBJ1-5; V: TRBV28; CDR3: CASRSNSGTSYMGSNQPQHF; DNA: TGTGCCAGCAGGTCGAATTCCGGGACATCTTACATGGGGAGCAATCAGCCCCAGCATTTT
D: TRBD2; J: TRBJ2-1; V: TRBV5-1; CDR3: CASSLKGGGYNEQFF; DNA: TGCGCCAGCAGCTTGAAAGGCGGGGGTTACAATGAGCAGTTCTTC
D: TRBD1; J: TRBJ1-2; V: TRBV28; CDR3: CATGGGGRSYGYTF; DNA: TGTGCCACAGGGGGCGGAGGTAGAAGCTATGGCTACACCTTC
D: -; J: TRBJ2-3; V: TRBV28; CDR3: CASSSPQSDTQYF; DNA: TGTGCCAGCAGTTCGCCACAGTCAGATACGCAGTATTTT
D: TRBD1; J: TRBJ2-7; V: TRBV7-9; CDR3: CASSLGDRGLSEQYF; DNA: TGTGCCAGCAGCCTAGGGGACAGGGGGCTATCCGAGCAGTACTTC
D: -; J: TRBJ2-3; V: TRBV9; CDR3: CASSPPGLTDTQYF; DNA: TGTGCCAGCAGCCCACCGGGACTCACAGATACGCAGTATTTT
D: -; J: TRBJ2-3; V: TRBV27; CDR3: CASSPSPGSTDTQYF; DNA: TGTGCCAGCAGTCCCAGCCCGGGAAGCACAGATACGCAGTATTTT
D: TRBD1; J: TRBJ2-5; V: TRBV28; CDR3: CASIETGLGETQYF; DNA: TGTGCCAGCATAGAGACAGGGCTTGGGGAGACCCAGTACTTC
D: TRBD1; J: TRBJ1-1; V: TRBV6-5; CDR3: CASSPRQGTTEAFF; DNA: TGTGCCAGCAGCCCAAGACAGGGGACCACTGAAGCTTTCTTT
D: -; J: TRBJ2-3; V: TRBV7-9; CDR3: CASSTLESGRYTQYF; DNA: TGTGCCAGCAGTACCCTGGAATCTGGGAGGTATACGCAGTATTTT
D: TRBD2; J: TRBJ2-3; V: TRBV28; CDR3: CASSLLRWTSGTDTQYF; DNA: TGTGCCAGCAGTTTATTGAGGTGGACTAGCGGCACAGATACGCAGTATTTT
D: TRBD2; J: TRBJ2-7; V: TRBV2; CDR3: CASSESGAGAYEQYF; DNA: TGTGCCAGCAGTGAATCCGGGGCGGGGGCCTACGAGCAGTACTTC